A single sample is the source of the 30 T cell receptor beta chains below, sequenced in a study of cytomegalovirus exposure and HLA in healthy donors. The PCR had 60 Vbeta and 13 Jbeta primers. The protocol was immunoSEQ multiplex PCR, while the TCRdb copy is restricted to in-frame clones and leaves out a portion. The table includes about 96,000 clones, about four fifths detected once. The sample consisted of PBMCs. The receptors shown here come from a woman in her 70s in good health and CMV-seropositive.

This clone was picked up one time. This sequence joins TRBV30 and TRBJ1-5; D perhaps matches TRBD1 (6 bases). Germline-derived CDR1 and CDR2 are GTSNPN and SVGIG (reference sequence). The CDR3 is 12 amino acids. Trimming removed 5 bases from V and 6 bases from J, with 11 bases in between. The CDR3 DNA sequence: TGTGCCTGGGGCCAGGGGTTTCAGCCCCAGCATTTT. It yields the protein CAWGQGFQPQHF.

This clone appeared once. V and J are TRBV28 and TRBJ2-5; 9 bases fit TRBD1. Trimming removed 2 bases from V and 5 bases from J; junction bases left unmatched: 9. The CDR3 has 16 amino acids. CDR1 is MDHEN, CDR2 SYDVKM, per germline. CDR3 sequence: CASSLRYRGRRETQYF. The DNA for the CDR3 is TGTGCCAGCAGTTTAAGGTACAGGGGGCGGAGGGAGACCCAGTACTTC.

The chain has TRBV10-1 and TRBJ2-1, with 7 bases identical to TRBD1. The ends lost 6 bases at V and 5 bases at J; junction bases unmatched: 7. Germline V gene lookup returns CDR1 WNHNN and CDR2 SYGVQD (reference sequence). The CDR3 runs to 14 residues. The CDR3 sequence: CASSEGASDNEQFF. For the CDR3, the DNA is TGCGCCAGCAGCGAGGGGGCTTCGGACAATGAGCAGTTCTTC.

This sequence joins TRBV5-1 and TRBJ2-7; 10 bases align to TRBD1. Per the germline V gene, CDR1 is SGHRS and CDR2 is YFSETQ. V shed 3 bases, J shed 2 bases, and the junction held 5 bases outside the gene matches. The CDR3 runs to 15 residues. The CDR3 nucleotides are TGCGCCAGCAGCTGGACAGGGGGAGAAACCTACGAGCAGTACTTC. This translates into CASSWTGGETYEQYF.

CDR3 amino acids: CASSLFGISGTQYF. For the CDR3, the DNA is TGCGCCAGCAGCTTGTTTGGTATCTCAGGTACGCAGTATTTT. This chain uses TRBV5-1 with TRBJ2-3; D is undetermined. Trimming shortened V by 1 base and J by 8 bases, and 14 bases separated the two germline ends. This CDR3 contains 14 residues. Germline V gene sequence: CDR1 SGHRS, CDR2 YFSETQ.

The chain uses TRBV25-1 and TRBJ2-7; D gene ambiguous. Germline CDR1 MGHDK, CDR2 SYGVNS. The CDR3 covers 14 residues. Trimming removed 5 bases from V and 5 bases from J, with 16 bases in between. The DNA of the CDR3 is TGTGCCAGCAGTCCCTGGGCAGGCCTCGACGAGCAGTACTTC. Translating gives CASSPWAGLDEQYF.

This clone was picked up one time. The CDR3 here is CAISERDRNTEAFF. The CDR3, as DNA: TGTGCCATCAGTGAGCGAGATAGAAACACTGAAGCTTTCTTT. This chain links TRBV10-3 with TRBJ1-1; D remains unclear. Germline assignment: CDR1 ENHRY and CDR2 SYGVKD. V lost 2 bases and J lost 2, with 9 bases in between. This CDR3 spans 14 amino acids.

The chain couples TRBV7-2 to TRBJ1-4; unclear D gene. Trimming left V 1 base short and J 1 base short, with 13 bases between. Germline loops: CDR1 SGHTA, CDR2 FQGNSA. This CDR3 has 17 amino acids. CDR3: CASSLDPRGLTNEKLFF. The CDR3 nucleotides read TGTGCCAGCAGCTTAGATCCCCGGGGATTAACTAATGAAAAACTGTTTTTT.

V and J are TRBV2 and TRBJ1-1; D gene uncertain. This CDR3 region has 15 residues. Germline lookup yields CDR1 SNHLY and CDR2 FYNNEI. The V gene lost 6 bases and the J gene lost 3 bases, with 17 bases spanning the gap. The CDR3 loop reads CASSPPSGRDTEAFF. The CDR3 DNA is TGTGCCAGCAGCCCCCCGTCGGGTCGGGACACTGAAGCTTTCTTT.

The table lists this clone with a count of one. The rearrangement links TRBV9 to TRBJ2-4; 11 bases agree with TRBD2. The germline gives CDR1 SGDLS, CDR2 YYNGEE. V was clipped by 4 bases and J by 5 bases; unmatched bases: 11. The length of the CDR3 is 17 residues. CDR3 coding DNA: TGTGCCAGCAGCCCGAAGTTAACTAGCGGGGGTGAAAACATTCAGTACTTC. This gives the protein CASSPKLTSGGENIQYF.

This clone was recorded once. This chain joins TRBV30 and TRBJ2-7, with TRBD1 as a possible D gene (5 bases). Germline CDR1 reads GTSNPN; CDR2 reads SVGIG (reference sequence). V was cut by 5 bases and J by 5 bases, with 13 bases left in between. This CDR3 spans 12 amino acids. The CDR3 region is CAWSKGADEQYF. For the CDR3, the DNA is TGTGCCTGGTCTAAAGGGGCAGACGAGCAGTACTTC. Using reference TRBV30 and TRBJ2-7 for the parts outside the CDR3, the full variable domain is SQTIHQWPATLVQPVGSPLSLECTVEGTSNPNLYWYRQAAGRGLQLLFYSVGIGQISSEVPQNLSASRPQDRQFILSSKKLLLSDSGFYLCAWSKGADEQYFGPGTRLTVT.

This chain connects TRBV7-8 to TRBJ2-7; TRBD1 might be the D (6 bases). Germline-derived CDR1 and CDR2 are SGHVS and FQNEAQ. Between the trimmed V and J ends, which lost 5 bases and 1 base, there was a span of 18 bases. CDR3 length equals 16 residues. As DNA, the CDR3 is TGTGCCAGCAGCCCAAGGTTGGGGGCCAAATCCTACGAGCAGTACTTC. Encoded protein: CASSPRLGAKSYEQYF.

The CDR3 DNA reads as TGCGCCAGCAGGTTCCTCGGGGAGACCCAGTACTTC. Amino acids: CASRFLGETQYF. This chain links TRBV5-1 with TRBJ2-5; D ambiguous. Trimming pared 5 bases from V and 5 bases from J, leaving 10 bases between. This CDR3 has 12 residues. Per germline, CDR1 SGHRS and CDR2 YFSETQ.

The sample holds a few counts of this clone. V is TRBV5-6 and J is TRBJ2-1, with 8 positions matching TRBD2. CDR1 and CDR2 (germline): SGHDT, YYEEEE. The V segment lost 4 bases and the J segment 4 bases; nucleotides outside the gene matches: 7. There are 15 residues in the CDR3. CDR3: CASSEKREWYNEQFF. The CDR3 DNA reads TGTGCCAGCAGCGAGAAGCGGGAGTGGTACAATGAGCAGTTCTTC.

Only a few counts were recorded for this clone. This chain connects TRBV2 to TRBJ1-6, with D possibly TRBD1 on 5 matching bases. The germline V and J ends were trimmed by 1 base and 10 bases, with 11 bases remaining between them. The CDR3 is 14 amino acids. The germline V gene has CDR1 SNHLY and CDR2 FYNNEI. The DNA for the CDR3 is TGTGCCAGCAGTGAAGGGCAGGGTTTCTCACCCCTCCACTTT. Protein: CASSEGQGFSPLHF.

The gene calls are TRBV21-1 and TRBJ2-1; TRBD2, the table's D call, lacks a check against the DNA. TRBV21-1 is designated a pseudogene. The CDR3 extends over 14 amino acids. The CDR3 region is CASIRRGGRNEQFF. DNA for the CDR3: TGTGCCAGCATAAGGCGGGGGGGCCGCAATGAGCAGTTCTTC.

V is TRBV5-6 and J is TRBJ2-7; 7 bases fit TRBD1. V trimming: 3 bases; J trimming: 4 bases; junction bases outside the gene matches: 10. The V gene's germline CDR1 is SGHDT and CDR2 YYEEEE. The CDR3 extends over 15 amino acids. CDR3 protein: CASSSRQGSLYEQYF. CDR3 nucleotide sequence: TGTGCCAGCAGCTCTCGACAGGGCTCCCTGTACGAGCAGTACTTC.

This clone was seen a handful of times. An end of the junction differs from the germline gene, which may be a read error. The chain links TRBV7-9 to TRBJ2-6, with D unresolved. Germline assignment: CDR1 SEHNR and CDR2 FQNEAQ (reference sequence). The length of the CDR3 is 12 residues. CDR3 bases: TGTTCCAGCACGTCTGGGGCCAACGTCCTGACTTTC. It specifies CSSTSGANVLTF.

The rearrangement links TRBV19 to TRBJ1-2, with a tentative D call TRBD1 (6 bases). Between the trimmed V and J ends, which lost 7 bases and 4 bases, there was a span of 16 bases. CDR3 length: 14 amino acids. Germline loops: CDR1 LNHDA, CDR2 SQIVND (reference sequence). As DNA, the CDR3 is TGTGCCAGTACCCCGGAAGACAGGCCCTATGGCTACACCTTC. This codes for CASTPEDRPYGYTF.

The chain recombines TRBV6-5 with TRBJ1-5, with a tentative D call TRBD1 (6 bases). CDR1 is MNHEY, CDR2 SVGAGI, per germline. V shed 5 bases and J shed 2 bases, with 13 bases lying between them. The length of the CDR3 is 15 residues. The CDR3 spells CASSLSPGGNQPQHF. CDR3 coding DNA: TGTGCCAGCAGTCTAAGCCCAGGGGGCAATCAGCCCCAGCATTTT.

The chain is built from TRBV2 and TRBJ1-3; possibly TRBD1 for D (6 bases). The V gene's germline CDR1 is SNHLY and CDR2 FYNNEI. The CDR3 contains 13 residues. V lost 5 bases, J lost 9 bases, and 14 bases lay in between. CDR3 loop: CASSTGKPPTIYF. The CDR3 region has the DNA TGTGCCAGCAGTACAGGGAAACCTCCCACCATATATTTT.

The rearrangement links TRBV19 to TRBJ2-5, with 7 positions matching TRBD1. The CDR3 runs to 13 residues. The V and J ends lost 6 bases and 3 bases, in that order; junction bases with no gene match: 4. Germline CDR1 reads LNHDA; CDR2 reads SQIVND (reference sequence). CDR3 region: CASRTTGEETQYF. The CDR3 DNA sequence: TGTGCCAGTAGAACAACAGGGGAAGAGACCCAGTACTTC.

The chain has TRBV11-2 and TRBJ1-3; the D gene is possibly TRBD1 (6 bases). The CDR3 sequence is 15 residues long. Trimming cost V 3 bases and J 0 bases, with 9 bases left between them. Germline V gives CDR1 SGHAT, CDR2 FQNNGV. CDR3 region: CASSFGQNSGNTIYF. CDR3 DNA: TGTGCCAGCAGCTTTGGACAGAACTCTGGAAACACCATATATTTT.

In its sample, this clone was seen once. One end of the junction fails to match germline, which may point to a read error. This chain connects TRBV7-9 to TRBJ1-3; D ambiguous. From germline, CDR1 is SEHNR and CDR2 FQNEAQ (reference sequence). This CDR3 has 14 residues. The CDR3 DNA reads TGTTCCAGCAGCTCCTCGGGCTCTGGAAACACCATATATTTT. Amino acids: CSSSSSGSGNTIYF.

This chain links TRBV6-6 with TRBJ1-5; 8 bases agree with TRBD1. V lost 1 base and J lost 3; bases outside the gene matches: 5. Germline-derived CDR1 and CDR2 are MNHNY and SVGAGI (reference sequence). This CDR3 comprises 16 residues. CDR3 coding DNA: TGTGCCAGCAGTTACTACGACAGGGGCTCCAATCAGCCCCAGCATTTT. Translation: CASSYYDRGSNQPQHF.

The J gene is TRBJ2-1, the V gene TRBV23-1; 16 bases agree with TRBD2. TRBV23-1 is an ORF, with its function uncertain. The CDR3 covers 17 residues. Unmatched junction bases numbered 10, after V lost 6 bases and J lost 8 bases. This CDR3 is CASSPTGTSGRADEQFF. DNA of the CDR3: TGCGCCAGCAGCCCTACCGGGACTAGCGGGAGGGCCGATGAGCAGTTCTTC.

The chain is built from TRBV4-1 and TRBJ1-3, with D possibly TRBD1 on 6 matching bases. The germline V and J ends were trimmed by 0 bases and 8 bases, with 17 bases remaining between them. The length of the CDR3 is 16 residues. Germline values: CDR1 MGHRA, CDR2 YSYEKL. As DNA, the CDR3 is TGCGCCAGCAGCCAAGATCTAGGGACACGGATTGACACCATATATTTT. Translating gives CASSQDLGTRIDTIYF.

The chain has TRBV5-6 and TRBJ1-1, with D perhaps TRBD1 (5 bases). Trimming removed 0 bases from V and 3 bases from J, with 9 bases in between. Germline lookup yields CDR1 SGHDT and CDR2 YYEEEE. The CDR3 extends over 14 amino acids. The CDR3 loop is CASSLAGRYTEAFF. The CDR3 DNA is TGTGCCAGCAGCTTGGCAGGGAGGTACACTGAAGCTTTCTTT.

The chain carries TRBV6-5 and TRBJ1-5; D possibly corresponds to TRBD1 (6 bases). V was trimmed by 0 bases and J by 7 bases, leaving 13 bases between them. The CDR3 length is 15 residues. Germline V lookup: CDR1 MNHEY, CDR2 SVGAGI. CDR3 DNA: TGTGCCAGCAGTTACTCCCGACAGGTTGAGCAGCCCCAGCATTTT. As protein: CASSYSRQVEQPQHF.

In nucleotides, the CDR3 is TGTGCCAGCAGTTACTCTCAGGGGAGCTCCTACAATGAGCAGTTCTTC. Its translation: CASSYSQGSSYNEQFF. The chain joins TRBV6-5 to TRBJ2-1, with a tentative D call TRBD1 (6 bases). CDR1 is MNHEY, CDR2 SVGAGI, per germline. V lost 0 bases to trimming and J lost 0 bases, with 9 bases between them. This CDR3 comprises 16 residues.